This is a list of T cell receptor beta chains from one sample in a study of CD8 T cells in ankylosing spondylitis. TCRdb ran MiXCR on the 5' RACE reads and lists one entry per CDR3 protein. The sample holds a few hundred thousand distinct CDR3 sequences, approximately 11% seen once. The specimen was blood, either unsorted or a sorted T cell fraction (not recorded which). Every receptor here comes from a male donor with ankylosing spondylitis or in good health (not recorded which). The CDR3 runs from the conserved cysteine through the conserved F or W. Fields, in order: D gene, V gene, J gene, clone size, CDR3 protein, CDR3 DNA. D genes are given only for firm matches. Expanded clones get a size class; other rows say once, few or many, or leave the size out.

NA	TRBV5-5	TRBJ1-1	many	CASSLVGVRTEAFF	TGTGCCAGCAGCTTGGTAGGGGTGCGGACTGAAGCTTTCTTT
TRBD2	TRBV11-2	TRBJ2-5	many	CASSFGLAVETQYF	TGTGCCAGCAGCTTTGGACTAGCGGTGGAGACCCAGTACTTC
NA	TRBV5-5	TRBJ1-1	many	CASSLNWLMNTEAFF	TGTGCCAGCAGTCTAAACTGGCTTATGAACACTGAAGCTTTCTTT
NA	TRBV5-1	TRBJ2-5	many	CASSFSTVQETQYF	TGCGCCAGCAGCTTTTCGACAGTACAAGAGACCCAGTACTTC
NA	TRBV20-1	TRBJ1-1	many	CSASHPGRVRNTEAFF	TGCAGTGCTAGTCATCCGGGGAGGGTTCGGAACACTGAAGCTTTCTTT
NA	TRBV20-1	TRBJ2-3	NA	CSARRAASTDTQYF	TGCAGTGCTAGACGGGCAGCCAGCACAGATACGCAGTATTTT
TRBD2	TRBV20-1	TRBJ2-5	many	CSARAGSGVQETQYF	TGCAGTGCTAGAGCTGGTAGCGGGGTTCAAGAGACCCAGTACTTC
TRBD2	TRBV3-1	TRBJ2-1	many	CASSPLAGEPYNEQFF	TGTGCCAGCAGCCCCCTAGCGGGAGAGCCCTACAATGAGCAGTTCTTC
TRBD1	TRBV9	TRBJ1-2	many	CASSVAGTANYGYTF	TGTGCCAGCAGCGTAGCCGGGACAGCTAACTATGGCTACACCTTC
NA	TRBV10-3	TRBJ1-1	many	CAITPVGGTEAFF	TGTGCCATCACCCCTGTGGGGGGCACTGAAGCTTTCTTT
NA	TRBV3-1	TRBJ2-2	few	CATFGGGNTGELFF	TGTGCCACCTTTGGCGGGGGCAACACCGGGGAGCTGTTTTTT
TRBD1	TRBV7-2	TRBJ2-7	NA	CASSWDRDIYEQYF	TGTGCCAGCAGCTGGGACAGGGATATCTACGAGCAGTACTTC
NA	TRBV20-1	TRBJ1-1	few	CSAREQGSTEAFF	TGCAGTGCTAGAGAGCAGGGTAGCACTGAAGCTTTCTTT
NA	TRBV5-1	TRBJ1-2	many	CASSLDRHNYGYTF	TGCGCCAGCAGCTTGGACAGGCATAACTATGGCTACACCTTC
NA	TRBV20-1	TRBJ1-2	many	CSARGDGGYTF	TGCAGTGCTAGGGGGGACGGGGGCTACACCTTC
NA	TRBV20-1	TRBJ2-7	many	CSAARGTAAYEQYF	TGCAGTGCTGCCCGCGGGACAGCCGCCTACGAGCAGTACTTC
NA	TRBV20-1	TRBJ2-1	many	CSARGLAHEQFF	TGCAGTGCTAGAGGCCTAGCGCATGAGCAGTTCTTC
TRBD1	TRBV10-2	TRBJ2-2	NA	CASRARTGDTGELFF	TGCGCCAGCAGAGCCCGGACAGGGGACACCGGGGAGCTGTTTTTT
NA	TRBV5-6	TRBJ1-2	NA	CASSLVGRALGGYTF	TGTGCCAGCAGCTTGGTGGGCAGGGCTCTCGGTGGCTACACCTTC
NA	TRBV5-1	TRBJ2-1	NA	CASSLAPGWDEQFF	TGCGCCAGCAGCTTGGCCCCAGGGTGGGATGAGCAGTTCTTC
NA	TRBV5-1	TRBJ2-7	many	CASSFGPSSYEQYF	TGCGCCAGCAGCTTTGGGCCGAGTAGCTACGAGCAGTACTTC
NA	TRBV6-1	TRBJ1-2	few	CASSEVYDTNYGYTF	TGTGCCAGCAGTGAAGTTTACGATACTAACTATGGCTACACCTTC
NA	TRBV4-1	TRBJ2-1	many	CASSQDDLEREYNEQFF	TGCGCCAGCAGCCAAGACGATCTCGAGAGAGAGTACAATGAGCAGTTCTTC
NA	TRBV15	TRBJ2-1	NA	CATSREGTMYNELFF	TGTGCCACCAGCAGAGAGGGGACAATGTACAATGAGCTGTTCTTC
TRBD1	TRBV3-1	TRBJ1-2	many	CASSPTGGYGYTF	TGTGCCAGCAGCCCTACAGGGGGATATGGCTACACCTTC
TRBD2	TRBV5-1	TRBJ2-5	many	CASRAGEETQYF	TGCGCCAGCAGAGCGGGAGAAGAGACCCAGTACTTC
TRBD1	TRBV12-3/TRBV12-4	TRBJ2-5	many	CASSSRGLQETQYF	TGTGCCAGCAGTTCAAGGGGGCTCCAAGAGACCCAGTACTTC
TRBD2	TRBV6-1	TRBJ2-7	many	CACRERGDNYEQYF	TGTGCCTGCCGAGAGCGGGGGGACAACTACGAGCAGTACTTC
TRBD2	TRBV27	TRBJ2-5	many	CASSLSALAGVQPLETQYF	TGTGCCAGCAGTTTATCGGCCCTAGCGGGAGTCCAGCCCCTAGAGACCCAGTACTTC
NA	TRBV10-3	TRBJ1-1	NA	CAISEPLGTEAFF	TGTGCCATCAGTGAGCCCCTAGGAACTGAAGCTTTCTTT
NA	TRBV9	TRBJ2-7	many	CASSFRDGLYEQYF	TGTGCCAGCAGCTTCCGGGACGGACTTTACGAGCAGTACTTC
NA	TRBV27	TRBJ2-7	few	CASKTPDRYEQYF	TGTGCCAGCAAAACCCCGGACCGCTACGAGCAGTACTTC
NA	TRBV5-1	TRBJ2-7	many	CASSLSRAHEQYF	TGCGCCAGCAGCTTATCCAGGGCCCACGAGCAGTACTTC
NA	TRBV4-1	TRBJ2-3	many	CASSQDPGTDTQYF	TGCGCCAGCAGCCAAGACCCGGGGACAGATACGCAGTATTTT
NA	TRBV10-3	TRBJ2-7	NA	CAISEGGGPSYEQYF	TGTGCCATCAGTGAGGGCGGAGGGCCCTCCTACGAGCAGTACTTC
TRBD1	TRBV20-1	TRBJ2-7	many	CSATSGTGIYEQYF	TGCAGTGCTACCTCCGGGACAGGGATTTACGAGCAGTACTTC
NA	TRBV4-1	TRBJ1-1	NA	CASSQVWEMNTEAFF	TGCGCCAGCAGCCAAGTTTGGGAGATGAACACTGAAGCTTTCTTT
NA	TRBV29-1	TRBJ2-2	NA	CSVVRENTGELFF	TGCAGCGTTGTCAGGGAGAACACCGGGGAGCTGTTTTTT
NA	TRBV12-3/TRBV12-4	TRBJ1-5	many	CASSLGTIGQPQHF	TGTGCCAGCAGTTTAGGGACTATCGGTCAGCCCCAGCATTTT
TRBD1	TRBV6-5	TRBJ2-7	many	CASSYSGTGAVYEQYF	TGTGCCAGCAGTTACTCGGGGACAGGGGCCGTCTACGAGCAGTACTTC
NA	TRBV3-1	TRBJ2-2	NA	CASSRSSGELFF	TGTGCCAGCAGCCGGTCGTCCGGGGAGCTGTTTTTT
NA	TRBV20-1	TRBJ2-3	many	CSASKDPTDTQYF	TGCAGTGCTAGTAAGGACCCCACAGATACGCAGTATTTT
NA	TRBV28	TRBJ2-5	many	CASRLVQSAVETQYF	TGTGCCAGCAGGCTCGTCCAGTCGGCCGTAGAGACCCAGTACTTC
NA	TRBV2	TRBJ1-1	NA	CASSGHLNTEAFF	TGTGCCAGCAGTGGGCACTTGAACACTGAAGCTTTCTTT
NA	TRBV10-3	TRBJ1-2	NA	CAISGVEDAYGYTF	TGTGCCATCAGTGGTGTTGAGGACGCCTATGGCTACACCTTC
NA	TRBV28	TRBJ2-5	NA	CASSLSQGQETQYF	TGTGCCAGCAGTTTATCCCAGGGCCAAGAGACCCAGTACTTC
NA	TRBV6-1	TRBJ2-6	NA	CASSKPTDSGANVLTF	TGTGCCAGCAGCAAACCCACAGATTCTGGGGCCAACGTCCTGACTTTC
NA	TRBV6-5	TRBJ1-2	many	CASSYEPTTDGYGYTF	TGTGCCAGCAGTTACGAACCGACCACGGACGGATATGGCTACACCTTC
TRBD1	TRBV5-5	TRBJ2-2	NA	CASSSRDRENTGELFF	TGTGCCAGCAGCTCCCGGGACAGGGAGAACACCGGGGAGCTGTTTTTT
NA	TRBV20-1	TRBJ2-7	NA	CSAQTGSSYEQYF	TGCAGTGCGCAGACAGGCAGCTCCTACGAGCAGTACTTC
TRBD2	TRBV12-3/TRBV12-4	TRBJ2-3	many	CASRSSGRRTDTQYF	TGTGCCAGCAGAAGTAGCGGGAGGCGCACAGATACGCAGTATTTT